The rows below give T cell receptor beta chains drawn from one sample of a study of blood T cell repertoires in COVID-19. The table came from immunoSEQ multiplex PCR; TCRdb's copy has only in-frame clones and leaves some out. The data hold fewer than 200,000 clones, with 60% to 80% observed a single time. The sample was peripheral blood. The receptors shown here come from a woman in her sixties or seventies with acute or convalescent COVID-19. The CDR3 runs from the conserved cysteine through the conserved F or W. D genes are given only for firm matches. Part of the rows lack a size; the others show once, few, many or a class for expanded clones.

d_gene	abundance	v_gene	j_gene	CDR3nt	CDR3aa
.	.	TRBV7-2	TRBJ1-5	TGTGCCAGCAGCTTAGGTTTAAGGGGCGTTTATCAGCCCCAGCATTTT	CASSLGLRGVYQPQHF
.	.	TRBV10-3	TRBJ1-2	TGTGCCATCAGTGAATCCCGGGGAGACGGCTACACCTTC	CAISESRGDGYTF
.	.	TRBV6-4	TRBJ2-1	TGTGCCAGCAGGCGGGATAGAGCTGTAAATGAGCAGTTCTTC	CASRRDRAVNEQFF
.	once	TRBV18	TRBJ2-5	TGTGCCAGCTCACGAAGACAGGGTGGAGGGGAAGAGACCCAGTACTTC	CASSRRQGGGEETQYF
.	.	TRBV18	TRBJ2-2	TGTGCCAGCTCACTCGGGAACACCGGGGAGCTGTTTTTT	CASSLGNTGELFF
.	.	TRBV7-6	TRBJ2-3	TGTGCCAGCAGCTTAGCAGCCCGCGGGCAAGATACGCAGTATTTT	CASSLAARGQDTQYF
TRBD1	many	TRBV7-8	TRBJ2-7	TGTGCCAGCAGCCGTGAAGACAGGGGGCTATCCTACGAGCAGTACTTC	CASSREDRGLSYEQYF
TRBD1	.	TRBV4-1	TRBJ2-7	TGCGCCAGCAGCCAAGATACGTTGTTGGGACAGGGGAGGCACGAGCAGTACTTC	CASSQDTLLGQGRHEQYF
.	.	TRBV4-1	TRBJ1-4	TGCGCCAGCAGCCGGGGTCAATGGGGAGGTGATGAAAAACTGTTTTTT	CASSRGQWGGDEKLFF
TRBD1	.	TRBV29-1	TRBJ1-5	TGCAGCGTTGAAGACACCGGGACAGGGTTCAATCAGCCCCAGCATTTT	CSVEDTGTGFNQPQHF
TRBD2	few	TRBV15	TRBJ2-7	TGTGCCACCAGCAGAGTCACAAGCGGGAGGTCCTTCCTCCCTGGGATCGGCGAGCAGTACTTC	CATSRVTSGRSFLPGIGEQYF
TRBD1	.	TRBV7-9	TRBJ2-7	TGTGCCAGCAGCGCGACAGGGTACTACTACGAGCAGTACTTC	CASSATGYYYEQYF
.	.	TRBV2	TRBJ2-1	TGTGCCAGCCAAGGTGGGCCGAGGGGGAATGAGCAGTTCTTC	CASQGGPRGNEQFF
.	.	TRBV27	TRBJ2-3	TGTGCCAGCAGTAGACTCAGGGCGCATACGCAGTATTTT	CASSRLRAHTQYF
TRBD1	.	TRBV7-8	TRBJ1-1	TGTGCCAGCAGCACCCGACAGGGGAAAGCTTTCTTT	CASSTRQGKAFF
.	few	TRBV30	TRBJ1-1	TGTGCCTGGTCTGGAGGGGCGACTGAAGCTTTCTTT	CAWSGGATEAFF
TRBD1	many	TRBV13	TRBJ1-1	TGTGCCAGCAGCCTGGGGACAGGGGCCCCGGTCACTGAAGCTTTCTTT	CASSLGTGAPVTEAFF
TRBD2	.	TRBV30	TRBJ2-1	TGTGCCTGTTACTCTACTACTACCGGGACTAGTGGTGAGCAGTTCTTC	CACYSTTTGTSGEQFF
TRBD2	once	TRBV24-1	TRBJ2-5	TGTGCCACCAGCGCGCGGGAGGGCCGGGAGACCCAGTACTTC	CATSAREGRETQYF
TRBD1	once	TRBV3-1/TRBV3-2	TRBJ1-4	TGTGCCAGCAGCCAAGACTTCCCCGGACAGGGAGGAGAAAAACTGTTTTTT	CASSQDFPGQGGEKLFF
TRBD2	.	TRBV3-1/TRBV3-2	TRBJ2-3	TGTGCCAGCAGTCCCCTTCTAGCGGCCGCGCCAGATACGCAGTATTTT	CASSPLLAAAPDTQYF
.	.	TRBV3-1/TRBV3-2	TRBJ1-6	TGTGCCAGCAGCCAAGATACTTGGAGTAATTCACCCCTCCACTTT	CASSQDTWSNSPLHF
.	.	TRBV12-2	TRBJ2-2	TGTGCAAGTCGCTCGGAGGGGACCGGGGAGCTGTTTTTT	CASRSEGTGELFF
.	.	TRBV10-3	TRBJ1-5	TGTGCCACTCGCGGGGGGTCCAATCAGCCCCAGCATTTT	CATRGGSNQPQHF
.	.	TRBV6-5	TRBJ1-6	TGTGCCAGTAACCCCGGGACACAAAATTCACCCCTCCACTTT	CASNPGTQNSPLHF
.	.	TRBV27	TRBJ2-2	TGTGCCAGCAGTTTCCTCTCCCGGGTTAACACCGGGGAGCTGTTTTTT	CASSFLSRVNTGELFF
.	.	TRBV30	TRBJ1-3	TGTGCTTACGGGGCAGGGGACTACTCTGGAAACACCATATATTTT	CAYGAGDYSGNTIYF
TRBD1	.	TRBV19	TRBJ1-5	TGTGCCAGTAGCGAGGACAGGGGGAACAATCAGCCCCAGCATTTT	CASSEDRGNNQPQHF
.	.	TRBV12-3/TRBV12-4	TRBJ1-2	TGTGCCAGCAGTCCCGGGGGGGCGAATGGCTACACCTTC	CASSPGGANGYTF
.	.	TRBV10-3	TRBJ2-7	TGTGCCATCACCATCGGCGGGGATCTAGCCGAGCAGTACTTC	CAITIGGDLAEQYF
.	.	TRBV29-1	TRBJ2-2	TGCAGCGTTGACGTCGCCTCGTCGGACACCGGGGAGCTGTTTTTT	CSVDVASSDTGELFF
.	.	TRBV5-8	TRBJ1-5	TGTGCCAGCAGCGTGAGGGCAGTTAATCAGCCCCAGCATTTT	CASSVRAVNQPQHF
TRBD2	.	TRBV30	TRBJ2-1	TGTGCCTGGAGTACCGGGACTAGACAGTTCTTC	CAWSTGTRQFF
TRBD2	once	TRBV18	TRBJ2-1	TGTGCCAGCTCATCACTGGGACTAGCGGGAGGGCTTGGATCGGATGAGCAGTTCTTC	CASSSLGLAGGLGSDEQFF
TRBD1	.	TRBV29-1	TRBJ1-3	TGCAGCGGGAAAACAGGGGCAAGTGGAAACACCATATATTTT	CSGKTGASGNTIYF
TRBD2	.	TRBV3-1/TRBV3-2	TRBJ2-2	TGTGCCAGCAGCCAGAATAGCGGGAGAGGCGGGGAGCTGTTTTTT	CASSQNSGRGGELFF
TRBD2	.	TRBV4-2	TRBJ2-5	TGTGCCAGCAGCACCGGGACTAGCGGGGACACACAAGAGACCCAGTACTTC	CASSTGTSGDTQETQYF